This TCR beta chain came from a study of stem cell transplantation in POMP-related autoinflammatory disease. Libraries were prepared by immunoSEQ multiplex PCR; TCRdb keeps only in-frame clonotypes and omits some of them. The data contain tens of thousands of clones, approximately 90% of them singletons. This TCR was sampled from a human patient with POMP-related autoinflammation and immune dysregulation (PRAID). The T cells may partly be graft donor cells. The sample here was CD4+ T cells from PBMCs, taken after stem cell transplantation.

The CDR3 DNA follows: TGTGCCAGCAGTTTAGGTCCCGGACGGATGAAATTCCACGAGCAGTTCTTC. This codes for CASSLGPGRMKFHEQFF. The V and J genes are TRBV27 and TRBJ2-1; the D is unclear. The germline V gene has CDR1 MNHEY and CDR2 SMNVEV (reference sequence). The CDR3 is 17 residues long. Trimming cost V 2 bases and J 10 bases, with 24 bases left between them.